Detailed here is one TCR beta chain. Its antigen is undetermined. This sample is drawn from a study of PD-1 blockade in classical Hodgkin lymphoma. Study-level findings and limits: Newly diagnosed patients were reported to exhibit reduced baseline TCR diversity relative to healthy donors. Causes of the repertoire differences remain undefined, possibly disease activity or prior therapy.

Described time point: newly diagnosed, previously untreated cHL patient sample. Newly diagnosed classical Hodgkin lymphoma PBMCs, still untreated, provided the comparison samples. The method was immunoSEQ multiplex PCR; TCRdb's version includes in-frame clones alone and lacks a portion of them. The data contain roughly 7,300 clones, about four fifths of them singletons. The receptor was derived from a human donor with classical Hodgkin lymphoma. Sequenced material: peripheral blood mononuclear cells (PBMCs).

The CDR3: CASSHGGSGTEQFF. In DNA form, the CDR3 reads TGTGCCAGCAGCCACGGGGGTAGCGGGACTGAGCAGTTCTTC. This rearrangement joins TRBV7-9 to TRBJ2-1; 8 bases agree with TRBD2. The CDR3 spans 14 residues. The ends lost 5 bases at V and 9 bases at J; junction bases unmatched: 9. CDR1 is SEHNR, CDR2 FQNEAQ, per germline (reference sequence).